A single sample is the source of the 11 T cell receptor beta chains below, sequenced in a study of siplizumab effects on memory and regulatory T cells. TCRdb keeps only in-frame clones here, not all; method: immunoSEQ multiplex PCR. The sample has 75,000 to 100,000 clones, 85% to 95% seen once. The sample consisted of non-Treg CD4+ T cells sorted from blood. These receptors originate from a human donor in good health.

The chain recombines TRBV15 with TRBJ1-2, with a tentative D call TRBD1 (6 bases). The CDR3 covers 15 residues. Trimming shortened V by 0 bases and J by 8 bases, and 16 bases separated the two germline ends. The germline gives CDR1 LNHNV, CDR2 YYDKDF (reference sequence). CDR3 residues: CATSRDRVGGRGYTF. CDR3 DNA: TGTGCCACCAGCAGAGATCGGGTAGGGGGAAGGGGCTACACCTTC.

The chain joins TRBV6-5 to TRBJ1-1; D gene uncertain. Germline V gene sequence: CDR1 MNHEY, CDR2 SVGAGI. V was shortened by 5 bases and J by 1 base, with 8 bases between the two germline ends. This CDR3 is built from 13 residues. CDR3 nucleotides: TGTGCCAGCAGTCTCTGGGGGAACACTGAAGCTTTCTTT. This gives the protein CASSLWGNTEAFF.

The DNA of the CDR3 is TGTGCCAGCAGCCCGATGACTAGCCTAGTCACAGATACGCAGTATTTT. Its protein product is CASSPMTSLVTDTQYF. The chain combines TRBV7-2 with TRBJ2-3; 7 positions agree with TRBD2. Germline CDR1 is SGHTA and CDR2 is FQGNSA. There are 16 residues in the CDR3. Trimming cost V 5 bases and J 2 bases; bases outside gene matches: 10.

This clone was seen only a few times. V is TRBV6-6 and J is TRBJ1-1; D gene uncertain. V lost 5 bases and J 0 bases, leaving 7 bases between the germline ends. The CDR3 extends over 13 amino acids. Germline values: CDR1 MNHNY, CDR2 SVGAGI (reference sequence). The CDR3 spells CASSNGVNTEAFF. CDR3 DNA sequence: TGTGCCAGCAGTAACGGAGTGAACACTGAAGCTTTCTTT.

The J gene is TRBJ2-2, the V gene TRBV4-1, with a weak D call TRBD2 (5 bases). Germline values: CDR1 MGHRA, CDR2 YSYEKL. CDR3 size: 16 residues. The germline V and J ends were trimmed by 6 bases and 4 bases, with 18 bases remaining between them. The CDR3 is CASSPSTGSRTGELFF. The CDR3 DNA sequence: TGCGCCAGCAGTCCTAGTACGGGGTCGCGCACCGGGGAGCTGTTTTTT.

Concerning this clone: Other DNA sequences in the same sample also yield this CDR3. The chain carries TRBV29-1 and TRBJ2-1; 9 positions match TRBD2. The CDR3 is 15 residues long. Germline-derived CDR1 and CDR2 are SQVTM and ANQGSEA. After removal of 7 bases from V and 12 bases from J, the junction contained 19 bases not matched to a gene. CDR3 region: CSARGGRDRYGGQFF. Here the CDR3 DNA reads TGCAGCGCGCGGGGGGGGCGGGACCGATATGGTGGGCAGTTCTTC.

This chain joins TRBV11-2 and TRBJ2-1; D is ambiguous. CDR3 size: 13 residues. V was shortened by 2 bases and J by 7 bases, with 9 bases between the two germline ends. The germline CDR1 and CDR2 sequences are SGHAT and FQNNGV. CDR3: CASSLFEANEQFF. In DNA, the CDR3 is TGTGCCAGCAGCTTATTCGAGGCAAATGAGCAGTTCTTC.

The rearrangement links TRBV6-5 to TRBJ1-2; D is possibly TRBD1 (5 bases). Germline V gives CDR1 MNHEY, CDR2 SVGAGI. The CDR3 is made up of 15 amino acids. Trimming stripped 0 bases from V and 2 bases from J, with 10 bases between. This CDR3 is CASSYSRGTNYGYTF. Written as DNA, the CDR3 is TGTGCCAGCAGTTACTCGAGGGGAACCAACTATGGCTACACCTTC.

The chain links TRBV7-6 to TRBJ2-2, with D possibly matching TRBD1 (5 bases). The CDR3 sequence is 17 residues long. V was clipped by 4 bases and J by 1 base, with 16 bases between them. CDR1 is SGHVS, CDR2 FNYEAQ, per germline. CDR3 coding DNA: TGTGCCAGCAGCTCACCTAGGGGCAGAGTGAACACCGGGGAGCTGTTTTTT. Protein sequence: CASSSPRGRVNTGELFF.

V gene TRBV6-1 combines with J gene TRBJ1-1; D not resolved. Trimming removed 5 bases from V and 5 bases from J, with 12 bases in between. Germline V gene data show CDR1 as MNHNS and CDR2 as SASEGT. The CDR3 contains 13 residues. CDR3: CASSPIWRTEAFF. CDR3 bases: TGTGCCAGCAGTCCCATTTGGCGGACTGAAGCTTTCTTT.

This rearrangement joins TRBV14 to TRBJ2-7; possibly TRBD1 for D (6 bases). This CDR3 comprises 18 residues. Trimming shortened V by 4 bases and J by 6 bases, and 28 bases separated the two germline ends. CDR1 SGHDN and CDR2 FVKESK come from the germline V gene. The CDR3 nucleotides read TGTGCCAGCAGCCCCCTGGGGCAGGGGCGTACGATAGGATTCGAGCAGTACTTC. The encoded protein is CASSPLGQGRTIGFEQYF.